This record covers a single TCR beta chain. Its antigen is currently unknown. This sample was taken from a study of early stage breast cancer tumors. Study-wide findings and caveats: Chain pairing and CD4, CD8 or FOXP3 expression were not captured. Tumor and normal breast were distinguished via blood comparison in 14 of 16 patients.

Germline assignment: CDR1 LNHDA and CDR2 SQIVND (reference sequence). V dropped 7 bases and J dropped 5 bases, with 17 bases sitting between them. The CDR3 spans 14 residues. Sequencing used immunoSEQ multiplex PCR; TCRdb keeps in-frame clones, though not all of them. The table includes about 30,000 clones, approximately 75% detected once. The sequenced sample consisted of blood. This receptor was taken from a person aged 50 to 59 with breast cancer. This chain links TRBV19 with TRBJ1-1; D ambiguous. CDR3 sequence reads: CASNFAGVSTEAFF. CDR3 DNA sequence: TGTGCCAGTAATTTCGCTGGGGTGAGTACTGAAGCTTTCTTT. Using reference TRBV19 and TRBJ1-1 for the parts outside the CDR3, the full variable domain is DGGITQSPKYLFRKEGQNVTLSCEQNLNHDAMYWYRQDPGQGLRLIYYSQIVNDFQKGDIAEGYSVSREKKESFPLTVTSAQKNPTAFYLCASNFAGVSTEAFFGQGTRLTVV.